This T cell receptor beta chain was obtained from a study of blood T cell repertoires in COVID-19 (dated by TCRdb to the early 2020s). Broadly, across the study: Collaborator samples came from the United States, Italy and Spain and covered acute and convalescent phases of COVID-19. The material from the prospective study consisted of cDNA or gDNA derived from T cells, B-cell-depleted T cells, or PBMCs. HLA class I and class II types, where available, came from metadata supplied by the sample provider rather than from assay-based typing. The repertoires were released in a freely available public database meant as a resource for research on the immune response to SARS-CoV-2. Nearly every sample came with metadata listing a de-identified subject ID, COVID-19 status, age in years and sex. The samples were drawn from the first 160 participants of the ongoing ImmuneRACE study and from roughly 1,300 subjects provided by 6 global collaborators. Deeply sampled blood TCRbeta repertoires from subjects exposed to, actively infected with, or recovered from COVID-19 were included in the dataset.

Each collaborating institution followed its own protocols to collect whole blood in K2EDTA tubes. For TCRbeta analysis, collaborator samples were shipped as frozen whole blood, as isolated PBMCs, or as DNA extracted from either sample type. The germline ends are 9 bases apart after V is trimmed by 0 bases and J by 3 bases. The germline V gene (reference sequence) yields SGHNT for CDR1 and YYREEE for CDR2. Including the terminal cysteine and phenylalanine, the CDR3 comprises 14 residues. Kept here is only the CDR3 DNA, which spans 42 bases and is read in frame from base 1. The immunoSEQ Assay, a bias-controlled multiplex PCR, was used to amplify TCRbeta CDR3 regions from genomic DNA. The authors' analysis ran thus. Within the assay, amplification of reference gene primers was used to estimate how many nucleated cells each sample contained. To quantify the absolute abundance of each unique TCRbeta CDR3 rearrangement, sequence reads were collapsed and filtered. For each sample, productive Simpson clonality was calculated as the square root of Simpson's diversity index over productive rearrangements. This is the immuneACCESS table as TCRdb keeps it, with only in-frame sequences that have V and J called. A part of the clones is gone; compared with another copy, unresolved V genes explain less than half, and the rest is unexplained. D and trimming come from the DNA, and the V and J calls and clone size come from that table. In this sample the table shows approximately 52,000 clones, about 90% of which occur a single time. About a sixth of the sample belongs to the ten largest clones.

Note on this clone: No antigen is known for it. Base qualities are not recorded, but no much larger clone differs from it by a single base.

Overall results and qualifications from the work: The amount of clinical and demographic metadata varied by source and participant and was provided uncurated.

The clonotype was recovered from a human donor with active COVID-19. The donor label of this sample is uncertain. In this chain, TRBV5-4 is recombined with TRBJ1-2; a confident D gene designation cannot be given. The sequenced material came from peripheral blood. The DNA sequence reads TGTGCCAGCAGCTTGGGATCCGGGGACTATGGCTACACCTTC. Its protein reads: CASSLGSGDYGYTF.